This record looks at one TCR beta chain sequence and its context. This entry is derived from a study of blood T cell repertoires in COVID-19. As for the study in general: COVID-19 samples, acute and convalescent, were from the United States, Italy and Spain.

Seattle's cohort entered during active infection and was followed longitudinally. CDR3 length equals 15 residues. The V end lost 2 bases, the J end lost 4 bases, and 15 bases lay between the germline ends. Germline CDR1 reads KGHSH; CDR2 reads LQKENI. The method was immunoSEQ multiplex PCR; TCRdb's version includes in-frame clones alone and lacks a portion of them. The table has tens of thousands of clones, about 80% seen once. Sample: peripheral blood. The chain joins TRBV18 to TRBJ2-7; D is perhaps TRBD1 (5 bases). The receptor was isolated from a man over 45 with COVID-19, enrolled during active disease. The chain's CDR3 is CASSPSQGFSYEQYF. The DNA of the CDR3 is TGTGCCAGCTCACCAAGCCAGGGTTTTTCTTACGAGCAGTACTTC.